Presented here are 5 T cell receptor beta chains from one specimen sequenced in a study of technical replicates of blood from several donors. The method was immunoSEQ multiplex PCR; TCRdb's version includes in-frame clones alone and lacks a portion of them. Of 76,000 or so clones listed, roughly nine tenths are singletons. Sequencing was done on a sample of T cells isolated from PBMCs. These TCRs come from a human donor in good health.

The V and J genes are TRBV28 and TRBJ1-1; 11 nucleotides line up with TRBD1. The germline gives CDR1 MDHEN, CDR2 SYDVKM. This CDR3 has 17 amino acids. The trim removed 7 bases at V and 5 bases at J, leaving 15 bases unmatched. The CDR3 DNA reads as TGTGCCAGCATCCCGCAGGGACAGGGGGATTTAGGGACTGAAGCTTTCTTT. Its protein is CASIPQGQGDLGTEAFF.

The genes are TRBV11-2 and TRBJ1-4; a weak D match, TRBD1 (5 bases). The germline V and J ends were trimmed by 1 base and 5 bases, with 11 bases remaining between them. Germline V lookup: CDR1 SGHAT, CDR2 FQNNGV. CDR3 length: 15 amino acids. CDR3 coding DNA: TGTGCCAGCAGCTTAGTCCCGGGGGTGAATGAAAAACTGTTTTTT. Amino acid sequence: CASSLVPGVNEKLFF.

This clone has a single count. The chain links TRBV10-3 to TRBJ1-2, with D perhaps matching TRBD1 (6 bases). V was trimmed by 0 bases and J by 1 base, leaving 12 bases between them. CDR1 and CDR2 from the germline V gene are ENHRY and SYGVKD. The CDR3 has 16 residues. The DNA for the CDR3 is TGTGCCATCAGTGAGTCGTCCGGCAGGGGTAACTATGGCTACACCTTC. It is translated as CAISESSGRGNYGYTF.

This sequence joins TRBV19 and TRBJ1-2, with TRBD1 matching 10 bases. The ends lost 4 bases at V and 6 bases at J; junction bases unmatched: 8. This CDR3 has 15 amino acids. Germline CDR1 LNHDA, CDR2 SQIVND (reference sequence). This CDR3 is CASSKRQGAADGYTF. CDR3 coding DNA: TGTGCCAGTAGTAAAAGACAGGGGGCGGCGGATGGCTACACCTTC.

This chain uses TRBV13 with TRBJ2-2; a weak D match, TRBD1 (6 bases). CDR1 is PRHDT, CDR2 FYEKMQ, per germline (reference sequence). The ends were cut back, 6 bases at V and 3 bases at J, with 20 bases in the middle. This CDR3 contains 17 residues. CDR3 protein: CASRLPGDRKDTGELFF. The DNA of the CDR3 is TGTGCCAGCAGACTACCAGGCGACAGGAAAGACACCGGGGAGCTGTTTTTT.